This T cell receptor (beta chain) derives from a study of shared clonotypes between healthy human individuals. General observations from the study: Sequencing depth was predicted to influence how clonotypes are shared among donors.

Naive CD8 cells lacked CD45RO and underwent positive selection for CCR7, leaving out terminally differentiated effector memory CD45RA+ cells. The protocol was immunoSEQ multiplex PCR, while the TCRdb copy is restricted to in-frame clones and leaves out a portion. The sample lists hundreds of thousands of clones, around 95% occurring once. The ends were cut back, 3 bases at V and 4 bases at J, with 9 bases in the middle. The CDR3 extends over 13 amino acids. CDR1 and CDR2 from the germline V gene are MNHNS and SASEGT. In the case of this clone: The antigen is undetermined.

This chain uses TRBV6-1 with TRBJ1-2; tentative D call: TRBD1 (6 bases). The TCR comes from a woman younger than 45 in good health. Sequenced input: naive CD8+ T cells sorted from blood. The CDR3 protein is CASSELGAYGYTF. The DNA for the CDR3 is TGTGCCAGCAGTGAGCTGGGGGCCTATGGCTACACCTTC.